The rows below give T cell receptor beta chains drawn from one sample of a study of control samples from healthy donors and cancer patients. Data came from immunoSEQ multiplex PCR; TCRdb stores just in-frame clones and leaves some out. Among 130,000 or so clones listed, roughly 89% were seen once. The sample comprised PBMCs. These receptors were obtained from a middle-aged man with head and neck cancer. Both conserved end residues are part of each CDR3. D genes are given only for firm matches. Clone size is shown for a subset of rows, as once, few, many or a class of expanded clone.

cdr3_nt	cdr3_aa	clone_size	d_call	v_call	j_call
TGCGCCAGCAGCTTGGCCGAGACAGGGGCTAATGAAAAACTGTTTTTT	CASSLAETGANEKLFF	once	TRBD1	TRBV5-1	TRBJ1-4
TGTGCCAGCAGAATTAGCGGGAGATGGAATGAGCAGTTCTTC	CASRISGRWNEQFF	.	TRBD2	TRBV5-4	TRBJ2-1
TGTGCCAGCAGCCGGTTATCCTACAATGAGCAGTTCTTC	CASSRLSYNEQFF	few	.	TRBV16	TRBJ2-1
TGTGCCAGCAGTTTCACCGCAAACACTGAAGCTTTCTTT	CASSFTANTEAFF	.	.	TRBV9	TRBJ1-1
TGTGCCAGCATGTTCAGGGGAACTTCTGGAAACACCATATATTTT	CASMFRGTSGNTIYF	.	.	TRBV28	TRBJ1-3
TGCGCCAGCAGCGGTCTTGGGTCCCACTACGAGCAGTACTTC	CASSGLGSHYEQYF	once	.	TRBV5-1	TRBJ2-7
TGTGCCAGCAGACGACGGACCTTTAGCTCCTACGAGCAGTACTTC	CASRRRTFSSYEQYF	few	.	TRBV6-5	TRBJ2-7
TGCAGCGTGTTTCCGAGACACCTTATGAACACTGAAGCTTTCTTT	CSVFPRHLMNTEAFF	.	.	TRBV29-1	TRBJ1-1
TGTGCCAGCAGTTCACAGGGTTCCATGAACACTGAAGCTTTCTTT	CASSSQGSMNTEAFF	.	.	TRBV6-5	TRBJ1-1
TGCGCCAGCAGCTTGGGGGACAGGGCCACTGAAGCTTTCTTT	CASSLGDRATEAFF	.	TRBD1	TRBV5-1	TRBJ1-1
TGTGCCAGTAGTATAGTAGGGGGGAATCAGCCCCAGCATTTT	CASSIVGGNQPQHF	.	.	TRBV19	TRBJ1-5
TGCGCCAGCAGTAAAGGACAGGCGAGCTCTGGAAACACCATATATTTT	CASSKGQASSGNTIYF	.	TRBD1	TRBV4-1	TRBJ1-3
TGTGCCAGCAGCCAAGTATCGACTAGCGGCAATGAGCAGTTCTTC	CASSQVSTSGNEQFF	.	TRBD2	TRBV3-1/TRBV3-2	TRBJ2-1
TGTGCCAGCACCGCGGGGGGGTCGAGCAATCAGCCCCAGCATTTT	CASTAGGSSNQPQHF	.	.	TRBV6-6	TRBJ1-5
TGTGCCAGCAGAAAGGGTAGGAGCTCCTACGAGCAGTACTTC	CASRKGRSSYEQYF	.	.	TRBV28	TRBJ2-7
TGTGCCAGCAGCTTAGGGGGGAATGAGCAGTTCTTC	CASSLGGNEQFF	.	.	TRBV13	TRBJ2-1
TGTGCCTCGAGTTGGCGGGGGGGCCGAGGCGTCCAAGAGACCCAGTACTTC	CASSWRGGRGVQETQYF	.	TRBD2	TRBV10-3	TRBJ2-5
TGTGCCAGCAGTCCCTGGTGGCAGGGGATGACAGATACGCAGTATTTT	CASSPWWQGMTDTQYF	.	.	TRBV28	TRBJ2-3
TGTGCCAGTAGTATTTGGGGCCCCTCGTATGAGCTGTTTTTT	CASSIWGPSYELFF	.	.	TRBV19	TRBJ2-2
TGTGCCAGCAGGGGACAGGGGGCGCCGGGGACCGGGGAGCTGTTTTTT	CASRGQGAPGTGELFF	.	TRBD1	TRBV5-4	TRBJ2-2
TGTGCCAGCAGCCCCTGGGAACCCGGGAATGAAAAACTGTTTTTT	CASSPWEPGNEKLFF	.	.	TRBV7-9	TRBJ1-4
TGTGCCATCAGTGTTAGCCGGGGTGCAGATACGCAGTATTTT	CAISVSRGADTQYF	.	.	TRBV10-3	TRBJ2-3
TGCGCCAGCAGCTCCCTTAGGAGCGGGGGGGCAGATACGCAGTATTTT	CASSSLRSGGADTQYF	.	TRBD2	TRBV5-1	TRBJ2-3
TGTGCCAGCAGTTACGGGGGCCGATGGCCCCAGCATTTT	CASSYGGRWPQHF	.	.	TRBV28	TRBJ1-5
TGTGCCAGCAGCGTACGGCAGGGTGGACTCCAGGAGACCCAGTACTTC	CASSVRQGGLQETQYF	.	.	TRBV9	TRBJ2-5
TGTGCCAGCAGCCAAGGAGCGGCTGAGACCCAGTACTTC	CASSQGAAETQYF	.	.	TRBV3-1/TRBV3-2	TRBJ2-5
TGTGCCAGCAGTTCACAGGGCTACGAGCAGTACTTC	CASSSQGYEQYF	.	.	TRBV6-6	TRBJ2-7
TGTGCCAGCAGAACAGGGGAGGGGAGTCGTTCACCCCTCCACTTT	CASRTGEGSRSPLHF	.	TRBD1	TRBV28	TRBJ1-6
TGTGCCAGCAGTCCGGTCCGGGTGGCTGAAGCTTTCTTT	CASSPVRVAEAFF	.	.	TRBV7-8	TRBJ1-1
TGTGCCAGCAGCTCTTATGAGGGGACAGGGGTTACAGAAAAACTGTTTTTT	CASSSYEGTGVTEKLFF	.	TRBD1	TRBV7-9	TRBJ1-4
TGTGCCATCAGTGAGTCTGGGGAACCCGAGCAGTACTTC	CAISESGEPEQYF	.	.	TRBV10-3	TRBJ2-7
TGTGCCAGCAGTTTAGGGCCAGGGAGTGAAGCTTTCTTT	CASSLGPGSEAFF	.	.	TRBV12-3/TRBV12-4	TRBJ1-1
TGTGCCAGCAGCTTAGGAGACAGGGGAGCCGAGCAGTACTTC	CASSLGDRGAEQYF	.	TRBD1	TRBV7-8	TRBJ2-7
TGTGCCAGTAGTGCGAGGGACACATCCTACGAGCAGTACTTC	CASSARDTSYEQYF	.	.	TRBV19	TRBJ2-7
TGTGCCAGCAGCTTGGGCAGGAGCGATTCACCCCTCCACTTT	CASSLGRSDSPLHF	.	.	TRBV5-4	TRBJ1-6
TGTGCCAGCAGCTTGCTGGGACAGGGGATCGAGGCCTACAATGAGCAGTTCTTC	CASSLLGQGIEAYNEQFF	.	TRBD1	TRBV5-6	TRBJ2-1
TGTGCCAGCAGTTTAAACTCTAACTATGGCTACACCTTC	CASSLNSNYGYTF	.	.	TRBV12-3/TRBV12-4	TRBJ1-2
TGTGCCAGCAGCTACGAGGGGGCAGGACCTGCAGAGACCCAGTACTTC	CASSYEGAGPAETQYF	.	TRBD1	TRBV7-6	TRBJ2-5
TGTGCCAGCAGCTTAGATACCGGGACCTTCTTTTTCTTT	CASSLDTGTFFFF	.	.	TRBV11-2	TRBJ1-1
TGTGCCACCAGCAGAGATGGGTCCGGGGAGCTGTTTTTT	CATSRDGSGELFF	.	.	TRBV15	TRBJ2-2
TGTGCCAGCAGCCAACGCACAGAGAACACCGGGGAGCTGTTTTTT	CASSQRTENTGELFF	.	.	TRBV4-2	TRBJ2-2
TGTGCCAGCAGCCGGGGTCGACCGGGAGCTCACAATGAGCAGTTCTTC	CASSRGRPGAHNEQFF	.	.	TRBV7-2	TRBJ2-1
TGTGCCAGTAGTATAGAAGGGCAGGTCTCCTACGAGCAGTACTTC	CASSIEGQVSYEQYF	once	.	TRBV19	TRBJ2-7
TGTGCCAGCAGCGCCACAGGACTTCCCGGGGAGCTGTTTTTT	CASSATGLPGELFF	.	.	TRBV9	TRBJ2-2
TGTGCCAGCTCACCAGGACAGGGGACCTATGGCTACACCTTC	CASSPGQGTYGYTF	.	TRBD1	TRBV18	TRBJ1-2
TGCGCCAGCAGCACCAGCCCCCAAGAGACCCAGTACTTC	CASSTSPQETQYF	few	.	TRBV5-1	TRBJ2-5
TGCAGCGTTGAAAGGCCGGGATTCCTAGCGGGAGGGCCAGCGGAGACCCAGTACTTC	CSVERPGFLAGGPAETQYF	.	TRBD2	TRBV29-1	TRBJ2-5
TGCGCCAGCAGCACAGGGTTCTTGTCACCCCTCCACTTT	CASSTGFLSPLHF	.	.	TRBV5-1	TRBJ1-6
TGTGCCAGCAGCAAGTCTCTTACCGGACAGGGGCCAGATACGCAGTATTTT	CASSKSLTGQGPDTQYF	.	TRBD1	TRBV7-2	TRBJ2-3
TGTGCCAGCAGCCATTCCTTGCTCACAGATACGCAGTATTTT	CASSHSLLTDTQYF	.	.	TRBV3-1/TRBV3-2	TRBJ2-3
TGCGCCAGCAGCTTGGGCAGCATGAACACTGAAGCTTTCTTT	CASSLGSMNTEAFF	.	.	TRBV5-1	TRBJ1-1
TGTGCCAGCAGTGAACCCGGGACTAGCGGGAGTGAGACCCAGTACTTC	CASSEPGTSGSETQYF	.	TRBD2	TRBV28	TRBJ2-5
TGTGCCAGCAGCATAAGACAGAGTGCAGACAATGAGCAGTTCTTC	CASSIRQSADNEQFF	.	.	TRBV7-9	TRBJ2-1